These 11 T cell receptor beta chains were all obtained from the same sample, sequenced in a study of T cell responses to AZD1222 COVID-19 vaccine. Measured with immunoSEQ multiplex PCR; TCRdb has only the in-frame clones, and not every one. Of about 200,000 clones in the sample, around 93% were seen once. Source: peripheral blood, taken on day 0 of MenACWY control vaccination. All receptors come from an adult in good health.

CDR3 amino acids: CASSVDGSTDTQYF. The DNA for the CDR3 is TGTGCCAGCAGCGTAGATGGTAGCACAGATACGCAGTATTTT. The chain joins TRBV9 to TRBJ2-3; no clear D. The CDR3 sequence is 14 residues long. Per the germline V gene, CDR1 is SGDLS and CDR2 is YYNGEE. Trimming took 0 bases from V and 0 from J, leaving 5 bases between them.

V usage is TRBV12-3 or TRBV12-4 and J usage is TRBJ2-6, with unresolved D. The CDR3 loop spans 12 amino acids. V lost 6 bases and J 4 bases, leaving 4 bases between the germline ends. CDR3 nucleotides: TGTGCCAGCAGGTACGGGGCCAACGTCCTGACTTTC. It yields the protein CASRYGANVLTF.

The chain has TRBV3-1 (or the pseudogene TRBV3-2) and TRBJ1-2; D unresolved. In germline, CDR1 is LGHDT, CDR2 YNNKEL (reference sequence). V dropped 3 bases and J dropped 6 bases, with 11 bases sitting between them. The CDR3 is 13 amino acids. The CDR3 loop is CASSQMRDHGYTF. For the CDR3, the DNA is TGTGCCAGCAGCCAGATGAGGGATCATGGCTACACCTTC.

The chain joins TRBV6-4 to TRBJ1-6, with D uncertain. This CDR3 has 13 amino acids. Trimming left V 3 bases short and J 8 bases short, with 8 bases between. Germline V gene lookup returns CDR1 MRHNA and CDR2 SNTAGT. The CDR3 loop is CASSEVRDSPLHF. CDR3 DNA: TGTGCCAGCAGTGAAGTTAGAGATTCACCCCTCCACTTT.

The chain has TRBV4-1 and TRBJ1-4; D gene ambiguous. This CDR3 is built from 15 residues. CDR1 and CDR2 from the germline V gene are MGHRA and YSYEKL. V lost 2 bases and J lost 0, with 7 bases in between. The CDR3 nucleotides read TGCGCCAGCAGCCAACGGTCTGCAACTAATGAAAAACTGTTTTTT. Its protein product is CASSQRSATNEKLFF.

The CDR3 sequence: CASTFDPNTEAFF. The DNA of the CDR3 is TGTGCCAGCACCTTCGACCCGAACACTGAAGCTTTCTTT. V usage is TRBV6-5 and J usage is TRBJ1-1; no definite D call. Germline CDR1 reads MNHEY; CDR2 reads SVGAGI. This CDR3 is built from 13 residues. V lost 7 bases and J lost 1, with 10 bases in between.

The CDR3 sequence is CASSSGTGHNSPLHF. The DNA for the CDR3 is TGTGCCAGCAGCTCCGGGACAGGGCATAATTCACCCCTCCACTTT. J is TRBJ1-6 and V is TRBV11-2, with 9 bases that match TRBD1. Germline lookup yields CDR1 SGHAT and CDR2 FQNNGV. This CDR3 region has 15 residues. Trimming removed 4 bases from V and 5 bases from J; junction bases left unmatched: 3.

Here the CDR3 DNA reads TGTGCCAGTAGTTGGGACAGGGAAACCTACGAGCAGTACTTC. Its protein is CASSWDRETYEQYF. The chain has TRBV19 and TRBJ2-7, with TRBD1 matching 9 bases. Trimming took 5 bases from V and 2 from J; bases not matched to a gene: 4. Germline CDR1 is LNHDA and CDR2 is SQIVND (reference sequence). The CDR3 extends over 14 amino acids.

The chain couples TRBV3-1 (or the pseudogene TRBV3-2) to TRBJ2-5, with 7 bases fitting TRBD2. Per the germline V gene, CDR1 is LGHDT and CDR2 is YNNKEL (reference sequence). CDR3 length: 13 residues. Trimming cost V 2 bases and J 5 bases; bases outside gene matches: 2. The CDR3 is CASSQWGGETQYF. As DNA, the CDR3 is TGTGCCAGCAGCCAATGGGGGGGGGAGACCCAGTACTTC.

V and J are TRBV12-3 or TRBV12-4 and TRBJ2-2; no reliable D call. CDR3 length: 12 amino acids. V was cut by 1 base and J by 7 bases, with 4 bases left in between. CDR3 in amino acids: CASSLGVGELFF. CDR3 DNA sequence: TGTGCCAGCAGTTTAGGGGTCGGGGAGCTGTTTTTT.

This chain's CDR3 is CASTTRSETNEKLFF. CDR3 in DNA: TGTGCCAGTACCACCAGGTCGGAAACTAATGAAAAACTGTTTTTT. The chain couples TRBV19 to TRBJ1-4; unclear D gene. The V gene's germline CDR1 is LNHDA and CDR2 SQIVND (reference sequence). CDR3 length equals 15 residues. V dropped 7 bases and J dropped 1 base, with 13 bases sitting between them.